The sequence of this TCR beta chain was determined in a study of blood T cell repertoires in COVID-19. Overall study: Both acute and convalescent COVID-19 samples were obtained from the United States, Italy and Spain. Sample material is recorded as cDNA or gDNA derived from T cells, B-cell-depleted T cells, or PBMCs.

Per the original methods: Reference gene primer amplification yielded estimated nucleated cell counts. This table comes from immunoSEQ multiplex PCR, and its TCRdb copy is limited to in-frame clones, with some not included. For V, J and clone size, that table is used; D and trimming come from the DNA. The table records 110,000 to 150,000 clones, 70% to 90% of them present only once. This CDR3 is built from 12 residues. Deletions cut 5 bases from V and 5 bases from J, with 9 bases between. Germline CDR1 reads LNHDA; CDR2 reads SQIVND (reference sequence). The sequenced material came from peripheral blood. This chain connects TRBV19 to TRBJ1-2, with D uncertain. This TCR came from a woman over 75 with acute or convalescent COVID-19. The CDR3 reads CASSRTGYGYTF. The CDR3 nucleotides are TGTGCCAGTAGTCGGACTGGATATGGCTACACCTTC.